The 26 T cell receptor beta chains reported below all come from one sample, sequenced in a study of human T cells and chemical hapten exposure. RNA extraction used unfractionated whole blood as the source of total RNA. The library labeled individual cDNA molecules by adding unique molecular identifiers to them. TCRdb reanalysed the reads using MiXCR and keeps one entry per CDR3 protein. The profile shows 100,000 to 150,000 distinct CDR3 sequences, over 7.5% of them singletons. Material for sequencing was whole blood. The receptors shown here come from a human donor in good health. Some clones in this sample may be carry-over from other donors' samples.

V and J are TRBV3-1 and TRBJ1-5; D perhaps matches TRBD1 (5 bases). CDR1 LGHDT and CDR2 YNNKEL come from the germline V gene (reference sequence). There are 13 residues in the CDR3. V gave up 0 bases and J gave up 9 bases, with 9 bases separating them. CDR3 loop: CASSQERGLPQHF. CDR3 in DNA: TGTGCCAGCAGCCAAGAGAGGGGTCTGCCCCAGCATTTT.

In this sample, this clonotype turned up many times. J is TRBJ1-4 and V is TRBV6-5, with 9 bases matching TRBD1. Germline CDR1 and CDR2: MNHEY and SVGAGI. J gave up 3 bases and V 5 bases, and 7 bases lay outside the gene matches. The CDR3 loop spans 16 amino acids. The CDR3 nucleotides read TGTGCCAGCAGTCCCAATCGGGACAGGGCTAATGAAAAACTGTTTTTT. Translating gives CASSPNRDRANEKLFF.

This clonotype was observed a handful of times. The J gene is TRBJ2-3, the V gene TRBV12-3 or TRBV12-4, with TRBD2 as a possible D gene (5 bases). Trimming pared 4 bases from V and 1 base from J, leaving 9 bases between. The CDR3 length is 14 residues. Here the CDR3 reads CASSSAEGTDTQYF. The CDR3 DNA reads as TGTGCCAGCAGTTCGGCGGAGGGCACAGATACGCAGTATTTT.

This chain joins TRBV7-2 and TRBJ1-1; perhaps TRBD1 as D (6 bases). The CDR3 consists of 16 residues. Trimming removed 1 base at V and 1 base at J, with 13 bases between. Germline values: CDR1 SGHTA, CDR2 FQGNSA. The chain's CDR3 is CASSLGGGRGNTEAFF. DNA of the CDR3: TGTGCCAGCAGCTTAGGAGGCGGCAGGGGGAACACTGAAGCTTTCTTT.

This clonotype appeared many times. CDR3 residues: CASSLTGRIDTEAFF. CDR3 nucleotides: TGCGCCAGCAGCTTGACAGGGAGGATCGACACTGAAGCTTTCTTT. V gene TRBV5-1 combines with J gene TRBJ1-1; possible D gene TRBD1, 6 bases. Germline V gene data show CDR1 as SGHRS and CDR2 as YFSETQ. Trimming pared 1 base from V and 3 bases from J, leaving 13 bases between. CDR3 length: 15 amino acids.

CDR3 DNA sequence: TGTGCCAGCAGTGGGGACGGAGACACTGAAGCTTTCTTT. It encodes CASSGDGDTEAFF. This chain joins TRBV6-5 and TRBJ1-1; tentatively, D is TRBD1 (5 bases). V lost 5 bases, J lost 3 bases, and 10 bases lay in between. Germline assignment: CDR1 MNHEY and CDR2 SVGAGI. The CDR3 is 13 residues long.

This clonotype has ten or more counts. V gene TRBV20-1 combines with J gene TRBJ1-5; D perhaps matches TRBD1 (6 bases). CDR1 is DFQATT, CDR2 SNEGSKA, per germline (reference sequence). The ends were cut back, 1 base at V and 0 bases at J, with 16 bases in the middle. The CDR3 has 17 residues. CDR3 protein: CSARGGTSIYSNQPQHF. The CDR3 bases are TGCAGTGCTAGAGGAGGGACAAGCATCTATAGCAATCAGCCCCAGCATTTT.

This clonotype was seen a handful of times. The chain has TRBV19 and TRBJ1-2, with D maybe TRBD1 (5 bases). The germline gives CDR1 LNHDA, CDR2 SQIVND (reference sequence). Trimming left V 3 bases short and J 4 bases short, with 9 bases between. The CDR3 length is 13 residues. CDR3 bases: TGTGCCAGTAGTATTGGGGGAAGCTATGGCTACACCTTC. Its protein product is CASSIGGSYGYTF.

This clonotype was counted between two and nine times. CDR3 sequence: CASRTGAGESGNEQFF. CDR3 in DNA: TGTGCCAGCAGGACCGGGGCGGGAGAGAGTGGGAATGAGCAGTTCTTC. The rearrangement joins TRBV12-3 or TRBV12-4 to TRBJ2-1, with 7 bases identical to TRBD2. The junction had 15 bases not matched to a gene; V was cut back by 6 bases and J by 7 bases. The CDR3 extends over 16 amino acids.

This chain connects TRBV5-1 to TRBJ2-3; D may be TRBD1 (7 bases). This CDR3 is 15 amino acids long. V gave up 4 bases and J gave up 0 bases, with 12 bases separating them. Looked up from germline, CDR1 is SGHRS and CDR2 is YFSETQ. CDR3 protein: CASSRQGGSTDTQYF. The DNA for the CDR3 is TGCGCCAGCAGCCGGCAGGGGGGAAGCACAGATACGCAGTATTTT.

The V and J genes are TRBV9 and TRBJ1-2; D not certain. CDR1 and CDR2 (germline): SGDLS, YYNGEE. The CDR3 is made up of 12 amino acids. Trimming removed 0 bases at V and 8 bases at J, with 8 bases between. The CDR3 coding sequence is TGTGCCAGCAGCGTAGGGGCGAGAGGCTACACCTTC. It codes for CASSVGARGYTF.

In this sample, this clonotype turned up a few times. The chain recombines TRBV20-1 with TRBJ2-3; D gene uncertain. The CDR3 covers 15 residues. Per germline, CDR1 DFQATT and CDR2 SNEGSKA (reference sequence). Trimming stripped 0 bases from V and 0 bases from J, with 10 bases between. Here the CDR3 reads CSARDLPDSTDTQYF. CDR3 in DNA: TGCAGTGCTAGAGATCTCCCAGATAGCACAGATACGCAGTATTTT.

This clonotype was seen a few times. The rearrangement uses TRBV3-1 and TRBJ2-5; D remains unclear. The germline gives CDR1 LGHDT, CDR2 YNNKEL (reference sequence). The CDR3 has 12 amino acids. The V end lost 0 bases, the J end lost 4 bases, and 3 bases lay between the germline ends. CDR3 residues: CASSQDGETQYF. The CDR3 DNA follows: TGTGCCAGCAGCCAAGATGGAGAGACCCAGTACTTC.

The chain has TRBV20-1 and TRBJ2-7; 8 nucleotides agree with TRBD1. Trimming cost V 2 bases and J 4 bases; bases outside gene matches: 16. Germline V gene sequence: CDR1 DFQATT, CDR2 SNEGSKA (reference sequence). This CDR3 is 17 amino acids long. CDR3 loop: CSARRDRGSSTLYEQYF. DNA for the CDR3: TGCAGTGCTAGAAGAGACAGGGGAAGTTCCACTCTATACGAGCAGTACTTC.

This clonotype was detected ten times or more. The chain is built from TRBV9 and TRBJ1-1, with D unclear. This CDR3 region has 13 residues. In germline, CDR1 is SGDLS, CDR2 YYNGEE. Trimming cost V 5 bases and J 2 bases, with 10 bases left between them. CDR3 sequence: CASRRTDNTEAFF. In DNA, the CDR3 is TGTGCCAGCAGACGGACGGATAACACTGAAGCTTTCTTT.

This clonotype appeared many times. This chain connects TRBV10-2 to TRBJ2-7; TRBD2 might be the D (5 bases). This CDR3 region has 12 residues. The germline CDR1 and CDR2 sequences are WSHSY and SAAADI. Trimming cost V 8 bases and J 6 bases, with 14 bases left between them. This CDR3 is CASGLGAGEQYF. The CDR3 DNA reads TGCGCCAGCGGACTGGGAGCAGGCGAGCAGTACTTC.

The table lists this clonotype with a few counts. The V gene is TRBV27, the J gene TRBJ2-7; 11 bases align to TRBD2. The CDR3 has 13 residues. Germline CDR1 reads MNHEY; CDR2 reads SMNVEV (reference sequence). V dropped 6 bases and J dropped 3; count of bases not matched to a gene: 1. CDR3 region: CASRGLAGYEQYF. CDR3 sequence (DNA): TGTGCCAGCAGAGGACTAGCGGGCTACGAGCAGTACTTC.

This clonotype was detected many times. The V gene is TRBV7-6, the J gene TRBJ2-1, with 9 bases matching TRBD2. With 4 bases clipped from V and 4 bases from J, the junction kept 17 bases outside the gene matches. The CDR3 contains 19 residues. The germline CDR1 and CDR2 sequences are SGHVS and FNYEAQ. The CDR3 loop is CASSSRAGTSSSIYNEQFF. The CDR3, as DNA: TGTGCCAGCAGCTCCAGGGCCGGGACTAGCTCCTCAATATACAATGAGCAGTTCTTC.

This clonotype came up a few times. The chain couples TRBV21-1 to TRBJ2-7. TRBV21-1 is listed as a pseudogene. The CDR3 length is 10 residues. Here the CDR3 DNA reads TGTGCCAGTTCGTGGGGCGAGCAGTACTTC. This translates into CASSWGEQYF.

This clonotype was counted a few times. The rearrangement uses TRBV6-2 or TRBV6-3 and TRBJ1-1, with D possibly TRBD1 on 6 matching bases. Trimming pared 5 bases from V and 8 bases from J, leaving 12 bases between. The CDR3 covers 12 residues. CDR1 and CDR2 from the germline V gene are MNHEY and SVGEGT. The CDR3 bases are TGTGCCAGCAGTGAACCGGGACAAGAAGCTTTCTTT. This translates into CASSEPGQEAFF.

This clonotype was seen at least ten times. CDR3 in DNA: TGTGCCAGCAGCCTGGGACAGGGTACTTCTGAAGCTTTCTTT. It translates to CASSLGQGTSEAFF. The chain joins TRBV11-3 to TRBJ1-1, with 9 bases aligning to TRBD1. Germline V gene lookup returns CDR1 SGHNT and CDR2 YENEEA. This CDR3 region has 14 residues. V was clipped by 5 bases and J by 6 bases; unmatched bases: 7.

This clonotype has just a few counts. This chain uses TRBV10-3 with TRBJ2-1; possible D gene TRBD1, 7 bases. CDR1 is ENHRY, CDR2 SYGVKD, per germline. V was pared by 6 bases and J by 5 bases, with 11 bases between. This CDR3 is built from 13 residues. The CDR3 DNA is TGTGCCATCAGGCGGGACAGCGACAATGAGCAGTTCTTC. Protein product: CAIRRDSDNEQFF.

The chain recombines TRBV11-3 with TRBJ2-2; D call uncertain. V lost 1 base, J lost 7 bases, and 4 bases lay in between. This CDR3 is 12 amino acids long. The germline gives CDR1 SGHNT, CDR2 YENEEA. Here the CDR3 DNA reads TGTGCCAGCAGCTTAGTCGACGGGGAGCTGTTTTTT. Translating it yields CASSLVDGELFF.

This clonotype was recorded many times. The rearrangement links TRBV5-1 to TRBJ2-7; D ambiguous. V was clipped by 5 bases and J by 4 bases, with 10 bases between them. The CDR3 covers 12 residues. Germline-derived CDR1 and CDR2 are SGHRS and YFSETQ. In DNA, the CDR3 is TGCGCCAGCAGGGCGGAGTTTTACGAGCAGTACTTC. Translated: CASRAEFYEQYF.

CDR3 sequence reads: CASSSGQGFTNEKLFF. The CDR3 nucleotides are TGTGCCAGCAGTTCGGGACAGGGTTTTACTAATGAAAAACTGTTTTTT. The V call is TRBV6-5, the J call TRBJ1-4; 9 bases are a match to TRBD1. From germline, CDR1 is MNHEY and CDR2 SVGAGI. The CDR3 runs to 16 residues. V shed 4 bases and J 2 bases; nucleotides not matched to a gene: 5.

The CDR3 DNA is TGTGCCAGCAGCCCTCGACAGGGGTCCAATGAAAAACTGTTTTTT. It encodes CASSPRQGSNEKLFF. The rearrangement uses TRBV7-2 and TRBJ1-4, with 8 bases identical to TRBD1. Unmatched junction bases numbered 7, after V lost 5 bases and J lost 5 bases. This CDR3 comprises 15 residues. Germline CDR1 reads SGHTA; CDR2 reads FQGNSA.